The present TCR beta chain was sequenced within a study of blood T cell repertoires in COVID-19. Looking at the study overall: PBMCs, B-cell-depleted T cells, or T cells were the source of the cDNA or gDNA that made up the material.

The authors' processing: Scientists estimated how many nucleated cells there were by amplifying reference gene primers. Clones were sequenced by immunoSEQ multiplex PCR, and TCRdb holds only the in-frame ones, with some missing. Clone size and the V and J calls come from that table; the DNA yielded D and trimming. Found here are around 450,000 clones, about 90% of them singletons; the top ten hold around 1.8%. Germline V gene data show CDR1 as SEHNR and CDR2 as FQNEAQ (reference sequence). V dropped 1 base and J dropped 11 bases, with 14 bases sitting between them. The CDR3 length is 13 residues. Living in about two dozen US areas, the participants were between about 18 and 100 years of age. Clinical history as reported by participants underpinned cohort assignment.

V usage is TRBV7-9 and J usage is TRBJ1-1, with D unresolved. Sequenced: PBMCs or T cells enriched from blood (not recorded which). The TCR sequence derives from a woman between 18 and 29 years old with acute COVID-19. CDR3 region: CASSLGRGIEAFF. CDR3 coding DNA: TGTGCCAGCAGCTTAGGTCGAGGAATTGAGGCTTTCTTT. Full variable domain (rest looked up from reference TRBV7-9 and TRBJ1-1): DTGVSQNPRHKITKRGQNVTFRCDPISEHNRLYWYRQTLGQGPEFLTYFQNEAQLEKSRLLSDRFSAERPKGSFSTLEIQRTEQGDSAMYLCASSLGRGIEAFFGQGTRLTVV.